This TCR beta chain was retrieved from a study of response to subunit inactivated influenza vaccine. Note on this clonotype: What it recognizes is unknown.

Notes on the study in general: Few new T cells, the authors suggested, are recruited by each seasonal influenza vaccination.

TCRdb itself ran the RT-PCR reads through MiXCR, one entry per CDR3 protein. The sample gives about 170,000 distinct CDR3 sequences, 9.5% to 12% of which show up once; roughly a third is in the top ten. This sequence was found in a man aged 45 to 75 who received an inactivated influenza vaccine. This material consisted of CD8+ T cells sorted from PBMCs, taken 23 to 25 months after vaccination.

CDR3 loop: CAWSGGDSENPETQYF. The CDR3 DNA is TGTGCCTGGAGTGGGGGGGACAGTGAGAACCCGGAGACCCAGTACTTC. V and J are TRBV30 and TRBJ2-5, with D perhaps TRBD1 (7 bases). The CDR3 has 16 residues. V dropped 1 base and J dropped 5 bases, with 20 bases sitting between them. Germline V lookup: CDR1 GTSNPN, CDR2 SVGIG (reference sequence).